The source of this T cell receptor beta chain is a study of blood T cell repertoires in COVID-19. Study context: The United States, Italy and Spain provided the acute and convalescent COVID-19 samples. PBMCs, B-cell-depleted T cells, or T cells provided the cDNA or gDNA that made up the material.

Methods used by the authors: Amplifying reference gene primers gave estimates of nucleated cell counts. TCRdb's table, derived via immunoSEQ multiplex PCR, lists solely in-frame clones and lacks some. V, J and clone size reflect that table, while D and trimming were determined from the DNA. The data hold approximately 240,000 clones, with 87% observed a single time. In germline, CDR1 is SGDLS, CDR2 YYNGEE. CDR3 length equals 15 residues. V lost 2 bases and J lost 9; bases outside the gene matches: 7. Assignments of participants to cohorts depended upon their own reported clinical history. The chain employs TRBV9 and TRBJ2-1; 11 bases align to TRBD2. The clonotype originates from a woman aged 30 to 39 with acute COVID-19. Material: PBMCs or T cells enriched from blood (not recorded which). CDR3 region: CASSVSGGARSEQFF. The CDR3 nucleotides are TGTGCCAGCAGCGTTAGCGGGGGGGCACGTAGTGAGCAGTTCTTC.